Following are 3 T cell receptor beta chains from one sample sequenced in a study of cytomegalovirus exposure and HLA in healthy donors. In the PCR, 60 Vbeta and 13 Jbeta primers were used. The protocol was immunoSEQ multiplex PCR, while the TCRdb copy is restricted to in-frame clones and leaves out a portion. This sample has under 150,000 clones; 70% to 85% occur once, and the top ten carry roughly 1.2%. The sample consisted of PBMCs. The source is a boy aged 5 to 17 in good health and CMV-seronegative.

The V gene is TRBV7-9, the J gene TRBJ2-3, with 8 bases aligning to TRBD2. V was clipped by 3 bases and J by 4 bases; unmatched bases: 3. The CDR3 is 14 amino acids. Germline V gene sequence: CDR1 SEHNR, CDR2 FQNEAQ (reference sequence). In DNA form, the CDR3 reads TGTGCCAGCAGCTTCCGGGAGGGCCCAGATACGCAGTATTTT. It encodes CASSFREGPDTQYF.

The chain carries TRBV7-8 and TRBJ2-7, with D possibly matching TRBD1 (6 bases). The CDR3 spans 14 residues. In germline, CDR1 is SGHVS, CDR2 FQNEAQ. Between the trimmed V and J ends, which lost 4 bases and 4 bases, there was a span of 14 bases. For the CDR3, the DNA is TGTGCCAGCAGCTACTACGACAGGAAGTACGAGCAGTACTTC. It codes for CASSYYDRKYEQYF.

This chain links TRBV7-9 with TRBJ1-5, with 7 bases aligning to TRBD1. Germline V gene sequence: CDR1 SEHNR, CDR2 FQNEAQ (reference sequence). Germline trimming cut 5 bases from V and 0 bases from J; bases unmatched to any gene: 7. This CDR3 has 16 residues. DNA for the CDR3: TGTGCCAGCAGCCAAACAGGGGCGAATAGCAATCAGCCCCAGCATTTT. This sequence encodes CASSQTGANSNQPQHF.